This entry lists 3 T cell receptor beta chains sequenced from one sample in a study of beta chain features in type 1 diabetes. The whole isolated RNA underwent reverse transcription, so sequencing captured expressed TCRB transcripts. Some clones are missing from TCRdb's copy, which holds only in-frame ones; the method was immunoSEQ multiplex PCR. The sample yields 350,000 to 450,000 clones, approximately 14% seen once. The source material was naive CD4+ T cells from blood. The receptor source for this set is a man aged 30 to 39 in good health.

The chain links TRBV4-1 to TRBJ2-3; 8 nucleotides line up with TRBD2. V lost 1 base to trimming and J lost 5 bases; unmatched junction nucleotides: 8. This CDR3 spans 16 amino acids. Per germline, CDR1 MGHRA and CDR2 YSYEKL. The CDR3 DNA reads as TGCGCCAGCAGCCAAGGTGGTAGCGGGGTTATAGATACGCAGTATTTT. It translates to CASSQGGSGVIDTQYF.

This clone appeared a few times. The chain carries TRBV9 and TRBJ2-1; D gene ambiguous. The CDR3 runs 15 residues. V was pared by 6 bases and J by 4 bases, with 17 bases between. CDR1 and CDR2 from the germline V gene are SGDLS and YYNGEE. Here the CDR3 DNA reads TGTGCCAGCACCCCTGGGGTCCCCCCATACAATGAGCAGTTCTTC. Translating it yields CASTPGVPPYNEQFF.

The CDR3 here is CASSETSRYNEQFF. The CDR3 nucleotides read TGTGCCAGCAGTGAGACTAGCAGGTACAATGAGCAGTTCTTC. The J gene is TRBJ2-1, the V gene TRBV25-1; the match to TRBD2 covers 7 bases. The junction had 3 bases not matched to a gene; V was cut back by 3 bases and J by 4 bases. Germline V gene sequence: CDR1 MGHDK, CDR2 SYGVNS. This CDR3 spans 14 amino acids.